Following are 4 T cell receptor beta chains from one sample sequenced in a study of OX40 agonist ivuxolimab in advanced cancers. Produced via immunoSEQ multiplex PCR; TCRdb's table is partial and in-frame only. In the table there are tens of thousands of clones, approximately 86% of which are singletons. The sample in question was CD4+ or CD8+ T cells sorted from blood, obtained in a trial of the OX40 agonist ivuxolimab. Receptors were obtained from an adult with an advanced solid tumor such as melanoma, head and neck, liver or kidney cancer.

This rearrangement joins TRBV7-9 to TRBJ2-2; 9 positions agree with TRBD2. Germline CDR1 is SEHNR and CDR2 is FQNEAQ (reference sequence). This CDR3 comprises 16 residues. J gave up 7 bases and V 3 bases, and 9 bases lay outside the gene matches. For the CDR3, the DNA is TGTGCCAGCAGCTTTAACACCCTTAGCGGGAGCGGGGAGCTGTTTTTT. Translated, it gives CASSFNTLSGSGELFF. The full variable domain, with the rest looked up from reference TRBV7-9 and TRBJ2-2, is DTGVSQNPRHKITKRGQNVTFRCDPISEHNRLYWYRQTLGQGPEFLTYFQNEAQLEKSRLLSDRFSAERPKGSFSTLEIQRTEQGDSAMYLCASSFNTLSGSGELFFGEGSRLTVL.

The rearrangement joins TRBV27 to TRBJ2-1; D is ambiguous. The CDR3 covers 13 residues. CDR1 and CDR2 (germline): MNHEY, SMNVEV (reference sequence). V was cut by 5 bases and J by 6 bases, with 11 bases left in between. The CDR3 sequence is CASSPPAANEQFF. CDR3 in DNA: TGTGCCAGCAGTCCCCCCGCCGCCAATGAGCAGTTCTTC.

V and J are TRBV7-2 and TRBJ1-6, with D possibly TRBD1 on 6 matching bases. CDR1 is SGHTA and CDR2 is FQGNSA in the germline V gene. The CDR3 has 16 residues. V lost 5 bases and J lost 6, with 17 bases in between. CDR3 protein: CASSNPLTGSNSPLHF. Written as DNA, the CDR3 is TGTGCCAGCAGCAATCCCCTAACAGGGAGTAATTCACCCCTCCACTTT.

The chain has TRBV5-1 and TRBJ1-6; possible D gene TRBD1, 5 bases. The CDR3 has 16 amino acids. Germline CDR1 is SGHRS and CDR2 is YFSETQ. Between the trimmed V and J ends, which lost 0 bases and 7 bases, there was a span of 14 bases. The CDR3 sequence is CASSLAGDLSNSPLHF. CDR3 in DNA: TGCGCCAGCAGCTTGGCCGGGGACCTCTCAAATTCACCCCTCCACTTT.